Below are 21 T cell receptor beta chains sequenced from a single sample in a study of T cells in localized non-small cell lung cancer. Repertoires were generated with immunoSEQ multiplex PCR, while TCRdb's copy carries only in-frame clones and drops some. The data show about 21,000 clones, with approximately 84% seen just once and 2% to 3% held by the top ten. The sequenced sample was peripheral blood, obtained before any cancer treatment. Source of these receptors: a man between 40 and 70 years old with stage I lung adenocarcinoma.

The chain links TRBV11-2 to TRBJ2-4; a possible D gene is TRBD1 (6 bases). CDR3 length equals 14 residues. Trimming took 6 bases from V and 5 from J, leaving 14 bases between them. Germline-derived CDR1 and CDR2 are SGHAT and FQNNGV. The CDR3 DNA follows: TGTGCCAGCAGTTCCCCGGGACACCAAAACATTCAGTACTTC. This sequence encodes CASSSPGHQNIQYF.

The chain has TRBV28 and TRBJ2-1, with 7 bases matching TRBD1. J was trimmed by 9 bases and V by 8 bases; bases with no gene match: 16. This CDR3 region has 15 residues. Germline CDR1 MDHEN, CDR2 SYDVKM. This CDR3 is CASSTGTVGGSEQFF. The CDR3 coding sequence is TGTGCCAGCTCCACCGGGACAGTAGGGGGAAGTGAGCAGTTCTTC.

The genes are TRBV4-1 and TRBJ1-2; D gene unclear. Germline CDR1 MGHRA, CDR2 YSYEKL. The CDR3 has 15 amino acids. V shed 4 bases and J shed 0 bases, with 12 bases lying between them. DNA for the CDR3: TGCGCCAGCAGCCCCCTGGCAGGATCTAACTATGGCTACACCTTC. Translated, it gives CASSPLAGSNYGYTF.

V and J are TRBV4-1 and TRBJ2-5, with TRBD2 identical over 12 bases. J gave up 1 base and V 1 base, and 7 bases lay outside the gene matches. In germline, CDR1 is MGHRA, CDR2 YSYEKL. CDR3 length: 18 amino acids. CDR3: CASSQVTSGGPIQETQYF. DNA for the CDR3: TGCGCCAGCAGCCAAGTTACTAGCGGGGGGCCTATCCAAGAGACCCAGTACTTC.

The chain carries TRBV18 and TRBJ2-6, with D tentatively TRBD1 (6 bases). The CDR3 covers 17 residues. Trimming took off 3 bases at V and 0 bases at J, with 12 bases between the two ends. Germline CDR1 and CDR2: KGHSH and LQKENI. CDR3 sequence (DNA): TGTGCCAGCTCACCGGGCCAGGGGAGCTCTGGGGCCAACGTCCTGACTTTC. It yields the protein CASSPGQGSSGANVLTF. Using reference TRBV18 and TRBJ2-6 for the parts outside the CDR3, the full variable domain is NAGVMQNPRHLVRRRGQEARLRCSPMKGHSHVYWYRQLPEEGLKFMVYLQKENIIDESGMPKERFSAEFPKEGPSILRIQQVVRGDSAAYFCASSPGQGSSGANVLTFGAGSRLTVL.

The chain has TRBV6-6 and TRBJ2-1; D not resolved. Germline V gene lookup returns CDR1 MNHNY and CDR2 SVGAGI (reference sequence). This CDR3 contains 11 residues. Trimming stripped 4 bases from V and 9 bases from J, with 7 bases between. CDR3 bases: TGTGCCAGCAGTTGGATTGGTGAGCAGTTCTTC. This codes for CASSWIGEQFF.

This clone was found once. The gene calls are TRBV28 and TRBJ2-7, with D tentatively TRBD1 or TRBD2 (5 bases each). The V end lost 7 bases, the J end lost 2 bases, and 21 bases lay between the germline ends. The length of the CDR3 is 16 residues. Germline V CDR1 and CDR2: MDHEN, SYDVKM. The CDR3 loop is CASTLPRGVGTYEQYF. CDR3 coding DNA: TGTGCCAGCACCCTCCCGAGAGGGGTGGGAACCTACGAGCAGTACTTC.

V and J are TRBV30 and TRBJ2-2, with no clear D. The CDR3 contains 13 residues. The germline CDR1 and CDR2 sequences are GTSNPN and SVGIG (reference sequence). Trimming cost V 6 bases and J 0 bases, with 8 bases left between them. For the CDR3, the DNA is TGTGCCTGCTCGCGACCGAACACCGGGGAGCTGTTTTTT. It yields the protein CACSRPNTGELFF.

The genes are TRBV5-4 and TRBJ1-1; no firm D call. The CDR3 is 15 amino acids. The germline V gene has CDR1 SGHNT and CDR2 YYREEE (reference sequence). Trimming took 3 bases from V and 1 from J, leaving 13 bases between them. In DNA, the CDR3 is TGTGCCAGCAGCTACGGCAGCCAGGAGAACACTGAAGCTTTCTTT. As protein: CASSYGSQENTEAFF.

The J gene is TRBJ2-1, the V gene TRBV6-6; possible D gene TRBD2, 6 bases. The length of the CDR3 is 13 residues. Trimming removed 2 bases from V and 7 bases from J, with 9 bases in between. Germline V gene sequence: CDR1 MNHNY, CDR2 SVGAGI (reference sequence). The CDR3 nucleotides read TGTGCCAGCAGTTACGGGAGGCTAAATGAGCAGTTCTTC. Translating gives CASSYGRLNEQFF.

DNA of the CDR3: TGTGCCAGCAGTTTAGGGCCAGGCGGGAGGGAGACCCAGTACTTC. Translating gives CASSLGPGGRETQYF. The rearrangement links TRBV28 to TRBJ2-5; 8 bases match TRBD2. There are 15 residues in the CDR3. V lost 2 bases and J lost 5; bases outside the gene matches: 7. The V gene's germline CDR1 is MDHEN and CDR2 SYDVKM.

This chain uses TRBV7-9 with TRBJ1-4; D is possibly TRBD1 (6 bases). The CDR3 contains 13 residues. V lost 5 bases and J 8 bases, leaving 12 bases between the germline ends. Germline lookup yields CDR1 SEHNR and CDR2 FQNEAQ (reference sequence). The CDR3 protein is CASSPGADEKLFF. The DNA for the CDR3 is TGTGCCAGCAGCCCAGGGGCAGACGAAAAACTGTTTTTT.

CDR3 in amino acids: CASSLALDNEQFF. CDR3 nucleotide sequence: TGTGCCAGCAGCTTAGCGTTGGATAATGAGCAGTTCTTC. The chain employs TRBV7-9 and TRBJ2-1; D is ambiguous. The V gene's germline CDR1 is SEHNR and CDR2 FQNEAQ (reference sequence). The CDR3 consists of 13 residues. The V and J ends lost 0 bases and 7 bases respectively, with 7 bases between them.

V gene TRBV28 combines with J gene TRBJ1-1; weak D call: TRBD1 (5 bases). V lost 5 bases to trimming and J lost 2 bases, with 9 bases between them. The CDR3 loop spans 13 amino acids. Germline V lookup: CDR1 MDHEN, CDR2 SYDVKM. CDR3 loop: CASSRDGNTEAFF. In nucleotides, the CDR3 is TGTGCCAGCAGTCGGGACGGAAACACTGAAGCTTTCTTT.

V usage is TRBV7-3 and J usage is TRBJ2-7; tentatively, D is TRBD2 (6 bases). Trimming removed 3 bases at V and 4 bases at J, with 10 bases between. This CDR3 contains 13 residues. CDR1 is SGHTA, CDR2 FQGTGA, per germline. The CDR3 is CASSFGTGYEQYF. The CDR3 bases are TGTGCCAGCAGCTTCGGGACTGGTTACGAGCAGTACTTC.

The chain couples TRBV6-5 to TRBJ2-5, with TRBD1 matching over 7 bases. With V trimmed by 6 bases and J by 2 bases, 6 bases remained unmatched. Germline assignment: CDR1 MNHEY and CDR2 SVGAGI. This CDR3 is built from 14 residues. The CDR3 nucleotides read TGTGCCAGCAGGCTTGGGACAGCTCAAGAGACCCAGTACTTC. Its protein product is CASRLGTAQETQYF.

The rearrangement links TRBV12-5 to TRBJ2-3; D call uncertain. Germline CDR1 reads LGHNT; CDR2 reads FRNRAP. The germline V and J ends were trimmed by 0 bases and 3 bases, with 19 bases remaining between them. The CDR3 runs 18 residues. In DNA form, the CDR3 reads TGTGCTAGTGGTTTGGTATCGGATGGTGTGATAGGTACAGATACGCAGTATTTT. It is translated as CASGLVSDGVIGTDTQYF.

The rearrangement uses TRBV2 and TRBJ1-5; D unresolved. Germline V lookup: CDR1 SNHLY, CDR2 FYNNEI. V was shortened by 3 bases and J by 4 bases, with 7 bases between the two germline ends. The CDR3 totals 13 residues. Written as DNA, the CDR3 is TGTGCCAGCAGTGACTGGCCTAATCAGCCCCAGCATTTT. Translated, it gives CASSDWPNQPQHF.

The chain employs TRBV5-5 and TRBJ2-1; 8 positions match TRBD2. The junction had 4 bases not matched to a gene; V was cut back by 1 base and J by 4 bases. The CDR3 is made up of 15 amino acids. Looked up from germline, CDR1 is SGHKS and CDR2 is YYEKEE (reference sequence). The CDR3: CASSLQGGGYNEQFF. As DNA, the CDR3 is TGTGCCAGCAGCTTGCAGGGCGGGGGGTACAATGAGCAGTTCTTC.

This sequence joins TRBV28 and TRBJ1-5, with TRBD1 matching 8 bases. Germline values: CDR1 MDHEN, CDR2 SYDVKM. This CDR3 comprises 15 residues. The V gene end was trimmed by 3 bases and the J gene end by 4 bases; junction bases not matched to a gene: 5. CDR3 bases: TGTGCCAGCAGTTTCGGACAGGGCCGGAATCAGCCCCAGCATTTT. Translated: CASSFGQGRNQPQHF.

This clone was seen only once. This chain uses TRBV4-2 with TRBJ1-2, with D possibly being TRBD1 (6 bases). Trimming took off 4 bases at V and 7 bases at J, with 19 bases between the two ends. The CDR3 has 15 amino acids. The germline CDR1 and CDR2 sequences are LGHNA and YNFKEQ. CDR3 DNA: TGTGCCAGCAGCCCCCCTTCGGGGGCTATAAGTGGCTACACCTTC. The encoded protein is CASSPPSGAISGYTF.